This TCR beta chain comes out of a study of blood T cell repertoires in COVID-19. The wider study: PBMCs, B-cell-depleted T cells, or T cells were the source of the cDNA or gDNA that made up the material.

There are 15 residues in the CDR3. CDR1 MDHEN and CDR2 SYDVKM come from the germline V gene. V trimming: 4 bases; J trimming: 4 bases; junction bases outside the gene matches: 9. Under the authors' procedure: By means of reference gene primer amplification, nucleated cell counts were estimated. Using immunoSEQ multiplex PCR, the repertoire was profiled, and TCRdb retains in-frame clones only, with some absent. The V and J calls and clone size come from that table; D and trimming were worked out from the DNA. The table lists 60,000 to 75,000 clones, around 83% of them singletons. The sequence derives from a woman older than 75 with active or convalescent COVID-19. Source material: peripheral blood. The J gene is TRBJ2-5, the V gene TRBV28, with 7 bases fitting TRBD2. The DNA of the CDR3 is TGTGCCAGCAGTTCCTTGGGTTGGGGGGGAGAGACCCAGTACTTC. Amino acids: CASSSLGWGGETQYF.